The source of this T cell receptor beta chain is a study of blood T cell repertoires in COVID-19. A remark on this clone: Germline is not matched at one junction end, which may reflect a read error.

Germline CDR1 and CDR2: SSHAT and FNYEAQ (reference sequence). The CDR3 loop spans 13 amino acids. The protocol was immunoSEQ multiplex PCR, while the TCRdb copy is restricted to in-frame clones and leaves out a portion. This table holds more than 95,000 clones, approximately 71% found once. This sequence originates from a woman in her seventies with acute or convalescent COVID-19. Input material: peripheral blood. This chain joins TRBV7-7 and TRBJ2-7; tentative D call: TRBD1 (6 bases). CDR3 coding DNA: TGTGCTAGCAGTCGAGGGGGCTCCTACGAGCAGTACTTC. It codes for CASSRGGSYEQYF.